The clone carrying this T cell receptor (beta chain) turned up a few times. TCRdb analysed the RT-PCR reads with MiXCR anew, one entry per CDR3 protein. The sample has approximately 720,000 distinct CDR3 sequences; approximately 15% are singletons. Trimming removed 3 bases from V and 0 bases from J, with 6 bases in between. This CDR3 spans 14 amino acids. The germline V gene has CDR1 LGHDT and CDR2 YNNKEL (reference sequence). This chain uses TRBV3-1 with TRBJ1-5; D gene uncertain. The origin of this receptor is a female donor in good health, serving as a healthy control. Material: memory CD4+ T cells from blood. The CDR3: CASSHGYSNQPQHF. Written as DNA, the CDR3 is TGTGCCAGCAGCCATGGGTATAGCAATCAGCCCCAGCATTTT.